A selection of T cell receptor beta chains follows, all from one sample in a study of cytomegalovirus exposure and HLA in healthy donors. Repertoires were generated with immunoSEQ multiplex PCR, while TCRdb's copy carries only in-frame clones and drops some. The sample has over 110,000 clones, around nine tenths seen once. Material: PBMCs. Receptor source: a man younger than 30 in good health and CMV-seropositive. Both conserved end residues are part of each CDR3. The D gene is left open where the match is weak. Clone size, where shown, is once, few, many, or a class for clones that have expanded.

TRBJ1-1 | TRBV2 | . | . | CASRADSMNTEAFF | TGTGCCAGCAGGGCTGACAGCATGAACACTGAAGCTTTCTTT
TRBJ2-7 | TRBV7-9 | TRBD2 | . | CASSLGGLNNEQYF | TGTGCCAGCAGCTTAGGGGGACTAAATAACGAGCAGTACTTC
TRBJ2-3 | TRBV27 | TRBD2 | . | CASSPSGVTQYF | TGTGCCAGCAGCCCTAGCGGAGTTACGCAGTATTTT
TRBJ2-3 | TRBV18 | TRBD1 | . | CASSPGKGAYTDTQYF | TGTGCCAGCTCACCAGGAAAGGGGGCCTACACAGATACGCAGTATTTT
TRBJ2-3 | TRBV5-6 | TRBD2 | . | CASSSGLAGYTQYF | TGTGCCAGCAGCTCGGGACTAGCGGGATATACGCAGTATTTT
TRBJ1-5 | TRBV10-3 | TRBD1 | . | CAISEGPGQSSNQPQHF | TGTGCCATCAGTGAGGGGCCGGGACAGTCATCCAATCAGCCCCAGCATTTT
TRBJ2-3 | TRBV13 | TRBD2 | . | CASSLESSGGTDTQYF | TGTGCCAGCAGCTTAGAATCTAGCGGGGGCACAGATACGCAGTATTTT
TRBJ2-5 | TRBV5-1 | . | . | CASSLAARAQETQYF | TGCGCCAGCAGCTTGGCCGCGCGGGCCCAGGAGACCCAGTACTTC
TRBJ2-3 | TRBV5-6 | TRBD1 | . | CASSLTLRQGTTDTQYF | TGTGCCAGCAGCTTGACCCTTAGACAGGGGACCACAGATACGCAGTATTTT
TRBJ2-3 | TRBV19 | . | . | CASGFSGSTDTQYF | TGTGCCAGTGGCTTCAGCGGGAGCACAGATACGCAGTATTTT
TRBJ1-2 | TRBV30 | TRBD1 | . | CAWSPRDRGSRYGYTF | TGTGCCTGGAGCCCCCGGGACAGGGGATCTCGCTATGGCTACACCTTC
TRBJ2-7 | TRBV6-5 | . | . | CASSFGRTGEQYF | TGTGCCAGCAGTTTTGGCAGGACGGGGGAGCAGTACTTC
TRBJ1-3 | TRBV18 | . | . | CASSSSVRQTSGNTIYF | TGTGCCAGCTCATCATCGGTCCGACAGACCTCTGGAAACACCATATATTTT
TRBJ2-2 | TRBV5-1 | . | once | CASSPGDRLILTGELFF | TGCGCCAGCTCTCCGGGGGACAGACTAATACTCACCGGGGAGCTGTTTTTT
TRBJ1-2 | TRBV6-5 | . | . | CASSYTQNPTGYTF | TGTGCCAGCAGCTACACACAGAACCCCACCGGCTACACCTTC
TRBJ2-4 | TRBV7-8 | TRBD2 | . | CASSFTGGKNIQYF | TGTGCCAGCAGCTTTACGGGGGGCAAAAACATTCAGTACTTC
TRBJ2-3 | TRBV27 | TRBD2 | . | CASRYGGGDDTQYF | TGTGCCAGCCGTTATGGGGGAGGGGATGATACGCAGTATTTT
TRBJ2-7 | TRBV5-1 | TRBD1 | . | CASSFAGGAFIEQYF | TGCGCCAGCAGCTTCGCAGGGGGCGCCTTCATCGAGCAGTACTTC
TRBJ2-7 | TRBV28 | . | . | CASSQGDNSYEQYF | TGTGCCAGCAGCCAAGGGGACAACTCCTACGAGCAGTACTTC
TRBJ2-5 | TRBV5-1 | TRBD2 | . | CASSLVPAGVQETQYF | TGCGCCAGCAGCTTGGTTCCAGCGGGGGTCCAAGAGACCCAGTACTTC
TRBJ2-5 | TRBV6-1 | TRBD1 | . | CASSERTGAAETQYF | TGTGCCAGCAGTGAACGGACAGGGGCGGCAGAGACCCAGTACTTC
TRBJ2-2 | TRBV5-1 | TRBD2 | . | CASSLGLAIGELFF | TGCGCCAGCAGCCTGGGACTAGCCATCGGGGAGCTGTTTTTT
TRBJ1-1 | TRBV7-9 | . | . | CASSLIKGVNTEAFF | TGTGCCAGCAGCTTAATTAAAGGAGTGAACACTGAAGCTTTCTTT
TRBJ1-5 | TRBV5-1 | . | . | CASSLAGNSNQPQHF | TGCGCCAGCAGCTTGGCCGGGAATAGCAATCAGCCCCAGCATTTT
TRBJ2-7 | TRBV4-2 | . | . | CASSQDEAAFYEQYF | TGTGCCAGCAGCCAAGACGAAGCGGCGTTCTACGAGCAGTACTTC
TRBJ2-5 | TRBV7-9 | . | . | CASNWRGDQETQYF | TGTGCCAGCAACTGGCGGGGAGACCAAGAGACCCAGTACTTC
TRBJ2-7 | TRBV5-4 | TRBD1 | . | CASSPGDRGYDEQYF | TGTGCCAGCAGCCCGGGGGACAGGGGGTATGACGAGCAGTACTTC
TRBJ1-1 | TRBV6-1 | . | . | CASTQQQGPTEAFF | TGTGCCAGCACCCAACAACAGGGACCCACTGAAGCTTTCTTT
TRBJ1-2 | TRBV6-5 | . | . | CASSYSSDFYGYTF | TGTGCCAGCAGTTACTCATCCGACTTCTATGGCTACACCTTC
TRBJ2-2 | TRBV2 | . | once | CASSGTAGELFF | TGTGCCAGCAGTGGAACAGCCGGGGAGCTGTTTTTT
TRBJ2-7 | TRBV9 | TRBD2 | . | CASSVGTTNYEQYF | TGTGCCAGCAGCGTCGGGACTACTAACTACGAGCAGTACTTC
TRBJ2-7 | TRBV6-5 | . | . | CASNRPGGNEQYF | TGTGCCAGCAATCGACCGGGGGGCAACGAGCAGTACTTC
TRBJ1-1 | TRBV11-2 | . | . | CASSLEVSRTEAFF | TGTGCCAGCAGCTTAGAAGTCTCCCGGACTGAAGCTTTCTTT